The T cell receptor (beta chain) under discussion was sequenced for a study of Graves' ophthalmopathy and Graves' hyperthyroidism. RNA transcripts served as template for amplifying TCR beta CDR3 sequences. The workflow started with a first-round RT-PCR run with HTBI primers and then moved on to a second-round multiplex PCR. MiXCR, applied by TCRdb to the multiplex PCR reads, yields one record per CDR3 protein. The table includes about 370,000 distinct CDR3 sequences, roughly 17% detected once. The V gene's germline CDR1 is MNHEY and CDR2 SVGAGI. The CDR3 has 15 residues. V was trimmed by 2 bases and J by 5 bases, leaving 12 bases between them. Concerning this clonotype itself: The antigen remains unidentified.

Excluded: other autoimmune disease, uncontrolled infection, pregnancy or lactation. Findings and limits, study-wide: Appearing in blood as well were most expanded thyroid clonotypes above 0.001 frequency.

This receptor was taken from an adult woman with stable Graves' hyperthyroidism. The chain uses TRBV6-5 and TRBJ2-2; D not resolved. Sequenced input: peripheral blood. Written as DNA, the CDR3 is TGTGCCAGCAGTTACGGGGTCAGGCGGACCGGGGAGCTGTTTTTT. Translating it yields CASSYGVRRTGELFF.